These 29 T cell receptor beta chains were sequenced from one sample in a study of CD8 T cells in ankylosing spondylitis. These receptors' targets are unknown. Broader study findings: For ankylosing spondylitis blood, a TCR beta motif of about eight highly homologous variants appeared characteristic.

TCRdb analysed the 5' RACE reads with MiXCR anew, one entry per CDR3 protein. The sample includes 750,000 to 850,000 distinct CDR3 sequences, 10% to 15% of them seen just once. Material: blood, either unsorted or a sorted T cell fraction (not recorded which). Receptor source: a male donor with ankylosing spondylitis.

This clonotype was observed at least ten times. The V call is TRBV20-1, the J call TRBJ1-1, with D possibly being TRBD1 (6 bases). CDR3 length: 12 residues. The germline gives CDR1 DFQATT, CDR2 SNEGSKA (reference sequence). Deletions cut 5 bases from V and 10 bases from J, with 17 bases between. The CDR3 bases are TGCAGTGCTCCAAACCGGGACAAGGGAGCTTTCTTT. Its translation: CSAPNRDKGAFF.

This clonotype turned up a few times. The V gene is TRBV9, the J gene TRBJ1-1, with unresolved D. CDR1 SGDLS and CDR2 YYNGEE come from the germline V gene. V shed 0 bases and J shed 7 bases, with 10 bases lying between them. This CDR3 contains 13 residues. The CDR3 region is CASSVDPEDEAFF. In DNA form, the CDR3 reads TGTGCCAGCAGCGTAGATCCAGAGGATGAAGCTTTCTTT. Combining the CDR3 with reference TRBV9 and TRBJ1-1 gives the whole variable domain DSGVTQTPKHLITATGQRVTLRCSPRSGDLSVYWYQQSLDQGLQFLIQYYNGEERAKGNILERFSAQQFPDLHSELNLSSLELGDSALYFCASSVDPEDEAFFGQGTRLTVV.

Turning to this clonotype: An end of the junction does not agree with germline; a read error may underlie this. The chain employs TRBV6-5 and TRBJ2-1; D is ambiguous. The CDR3 consists of 10 residues. CDR1 and CDR2 (germline): MNHEY, SVGAGI. The CDR3 coding sequence is TGTGCCAGCAGTTACCCCTTCTTGGTCTTC. Its translation: CASSYPFLVF.

This rearrangement joins TRBV4-2 to TRBJ2-5; 8 bases are a match to TRBD2. CDR3 length equals 17 residues. Trimming cost V 1 base and J 5 bases; bases outside gene matches: 12. Germline CDR1 and CDR2: LGHNA and YNFKEQ. CDR3 DNA sequence: TGTGCCAGCAGCCAAGTGGTTGAGCGGGGGTTTTCGGAGACCCAGTACTTC. The encoded protein is CASSQVVERGFSETQYF.

This clonotype was counted many times. The rearrangement links TRBV4-2 to TRBJ2-3, with D unresolved. V was shortened by 0 bases and J by 1 base, with 8 bases between the two germline ends. The CDR3 has 15 amino acids. Germline lookup yields CDR1 LGHNA and CDR2 YNFKEQ. CDR3 bases: TGTGCCAGCAGCCAAGATGGGCAACGCACAGATACGCAGTATTTT. Its protein product is CASSQDGQRTDTQYF.

The chain links TRBV6-2 or TRBV6-3 to TRBJ2-5; D remains ambiguous. CDR3 length equals 14 residues. CDR1 is MNHEY, CDR2 SVGEGT, per germline. V dropped 7 bases and J dropped 0 bases, with 12 bases sitting between them. The CDR3 DNA sequence: TGTGCCAGCATGCGCCGCCCGTACCAAGAGACCCAGTACTTC. It encodes CASMRRPYQETQYF.

This clonotype was detected ten times or more. The chain uses TRBV10-3 and TRBJ2-7; the match to TRBD1 covers 8 bases. The CDR3 covers 14 residues. J was trimmed by 5 bases and V by 6 bases; bases with no gene match: 9. Per the germline V gene, CDR1 is ENHRY and CDR2 is SYGVKD. The CDR3 reads CAISQRQGNNEQYF. In nucleotides, the CDR3 is TGTGCCATCAGCCAGAGACAGGGGAACAACGAGCAGTACTTC.

The chain joins TRBV12-3 or TRBV12-4 to TRBJ1-2; D unclear. This CDR3 is built from 15 residues. V lost 5 bases and J lost 4, with 17 bases in between. The CDR3 DNA reads TGTGCCAGCAGTCTAGGAGAGGGCCGATCCTATGGCTACACCTTC. Its translation is CASSLGEGRSYGYTF.

This clonotype was counted between two and nine times. This sequence joins TRBV20-1 and TRBJ2-1; TRBD1 agrees at 7 bases. This CDR3 is 14 amino acids long. Germline lookup yields CDR1 DFQATT and CDR2 SNEGSKA (reference sequence). Unmatched junction bases numbered 9, after V lost 6 bases and J lost 4 bases. The CDR3 DNA follows: TGCAGTGCCGACTCCGGGACAGAGTACAATGAGCAGTTCTTC. Amino acids: CSADSGTEYNEQFF.

V is TRBV28 and J is TRBJ2-7, with D perhaps given as TRBD1 or TRBD2 (5 bases each). Germline lookup yields CDR1 MDHEN and CDR2 SYDVKM. CDR3 length equals 16 residues. V was trimmed by 5 bases and J by 2 bases, leaving 19 bases between them. CDR3 loop: CASSLKTRDPTYEQYF. In nucleotides, the CDR3 is TGTGCCAGCAGTCTAAAAACCCGGGACCCGACCTACGAGCAGTACTTC. The full variable domain, in which reference TRBV28 and TRBJ2-7 provide the parts outside the CDR3, is DVKVTQSSRYLVKRTGEKVFLECVQDMDHENMFWYRQDPGLGLRLIYFSYDVKMKEKGDIPEGYSVSREKKERFSLILESASTNQTSMYLCASSLKTRDPTYEQYFGPGTRLTVT.

J is TRBJ1-2 and V is TRBV7-3, with D unclear. V dropped 4 bases and J dropped 5 bases, with 11 bases sitting between them. Germline V lookup: CDR1 SGHTA, CDR2 FQGTGA. The CDR3 contains 13 residues. The CDR3 sequence: CASSSSHGYGYTF. CDR3 DNA: TGTGCCAGCAGCTCCAGCCATGGGTATGGCTACACCTTC.

The chain employs TRBV5-1 and TRBJ1-1; no firm D call. V was pared by 0 bases and J by 0 bases, with 12 bases between. Germline lookup yields CDR1 SGHRS and CDR2 YFSETQ. The CDR3 is 16 residues long. CDR3 bases: TGCGCCAGCAGCTTGGCCCCGACTGCCTTGAACACTGAAGCTTTCTTT. Amino acids: CASSLAPTALNTEAFF.

In this sample, this clonotype turned up many times. The rearrangement links TRBV5-1 to TRBJ2-3; TRBD2 might be the D (5 bases). There are 14 residues in the CDR3. Germline CDR1 reads SGHRS; CDR2 reads YFSETQ. V dropped 3 bases and J dropped 3 bases, with 11 bases sitting between them. The CDR3 DNA is TGCGCCAGCAGCTCCCTACTAGATACAGATACGCAGTATTTT. Amino acid sequence: CASSSLLDTDTQYF.

The DNA for the CDR3 is TGCGCCAGCAGCTTGACGGACGTCAGCGAGCAGTACTTC. It translates to CASSLTDVSEQYF. V gene TRBV5-1 combines with J gene TRBJ2-7; D unclear. Per the germline V gene, CDR1 is SGHRS and CDR2 is YFSETQ. Deletions cut 1 base from V and 6 bases from J, with 11 bases between. This CDR3 is built from 13 residues. Filled out from reference TRBV5-1 and TRBJ2-7, the complete variable domain reads KAGVTQTPRYLIKTRGQQVTLSCSPISGHRSVSWYQQTPGQGLQFLFEYFSETQRNKGNFPGRFSGRQFSNSRSEMNVSTLELGDSALYLCASSLTDVSEQYFGPGTRLTVT.

The sample holds many counts of this clonotype. V is TRBV29-1 and J is TRBJ2-7; TRBD1 agrees at 12 bases. This CDR3 comprises 16 residues. Per the germline V gene, CDR1 is SQVTM and CDR2 is ANQGSEA. V was clipped by 6 bases and J by 4 bases; unmatched bases: 13. Written as DNA, the CDR3 is TGCAGCGTCGCAAGTTTTCGGGACAGGGGGCGTTACGAGCAGTACTTC. This codes for CSVASFRDRGRYEQYF.

This clonotype was recorded many times. The rearrangement links TRBV29-1 to TRBJ2-7, with D unclear. The CDR3 is made up of 14 amino acids. The germline V gene encodes CDR1 SQVTM and CDR2 ANQGSEA. Trimming left V 2 bases short and J 3 bases short, with 14 bases between. CDR3 amino acids: CSVEPRIVNYEQYF. The CDR3 DNA follows: TGCAGCGTTGAACCACGGATCGTTAACTACGAGCAGTACTTC.

There are a few counts of this clonotype. The chain links TRBV7-9 to TRBJ2-1; D possibly matches TRBD1 or TRBD2 (5 bases each). Germline V gene data show CDR1 as SEHNR and CDR2 as FQNEAQ (reference sequence). Trimming removed 7 bases from V and 14 bases from J, with 12 bases in between. The CDR3 has 10 residues. This CDR3 reads CASNDQGEFF. The CDR3 nucleotides read TGTGCCAGCAACGACCAGGGAGAGTTCTTC.

This clonotype was detected ten times or more. The chain carries TRBV10-3 and TRBJ2-7; D possibly corresponds to TRBD1 (5 bases). V lost 6 bases and J lost 5, with 20 bases in between. CDR1 and CDR2 (germline): ENHRY, SYGVKD. CDR3 length: 15 residues. The CDR3 sequence is CAISDFPGQGNEQYF. The CDR3 nucleotides read TGTGCCATCAGCGATTTCCCTGGGCAGGGCAACGAGCAGTACTTC.

This clonotype was detected a few times. The chain combines TRBV20-1 with TRBJ1-6; TRBD1 agrees at 7 bases. The CDR3 consists of 13 residues. From germline, CDR1 is DFQATT and CDR2 SNEGSKA (reference sequence). The V and J ends lost 3 bases and 9 bases, in that order; junction bases with no gene match: 5. CDR3 loop: CSARMTGRSPLHF. CDR3 DNA: TGCAGTGCTAGGATGACAGGGCGTTCACCCCTCCACTTT.

This clonotype was observed a handful of times. J is TRBJ1-5 and V is TRBV6-4; D possibly corresponds to TRBD1 (5 bases). Between the trimmed V and J ends, which lost 1 base and 2 bases, there was a span of 12 bases. This CDR3 has 16 residues. Germline lookup yields CDR1 MRHNA and CDR2 SNTAGT. The CDR3 coding sequence is TGTGCCAGCAGTGACTGGAGGGGAAGAGGCAATCAGCCCCAGCATTTT. Encoded protein: CASSDWRGRGNQPQHF.

The rearrangement joins TRBV5-1 to TRBJ2-7, with 9 bases matching TRBD2. J gave up 7 bases and V 4 bases, and 12 bases lay outside the gene matches. From germline, CDR1 is SGHRS and CDR2 YFSETQ. The CDR3 covers 15 residues. In nucleotides, the CDR3 is TGCGCCAGCAGCGCGGGTAGCGGGGGTTCTGTGGAGCAGTACTTC. Translated, it gives CASSAGSGGSVEQYF.

This clonotype was seen a few times. The genes are TRBV18 and TRBJ1-2; unclear D gene. With 0 bases removed from V and 6 bases from J, the gap between germline ends came to 14 bases. Germline V gene sequence: CDR1 KGHSH, CDR2 LQKENI. The CDR3 extends over 15 amino acids. The CDR3 loop reads CASSPPGSSRDGYTF. CDR3 in DNA: TGTGCCAGCTCACCACCGGGTAGTTCCAGAGATGGCTACACCTTC.

This clonotype has just a few counts. The chain is built from TRBV6-1 and TRBJ2-3, with a weak D call TRBD1 (6 bases). The V and J ends lost 5 bases and 6 bases respectively, with 12 bases between them. The CDR3 has 13 amino acids. In germline, CDR1 is MNHNS, CDR2 SASEGT. Here the CDR3 DNA reads TGTGCCAGCAGTCGCGAGCAGGGGGATACGCAGTATTTT. Residues: CASSREQGDTQYF.

The gene calls are TRBV20-1 and TRBJ2-1; 10 nucleotides align to TRBD1. CDR1 and CDR2 (germline): DFQATT, SNEGSKA (reference sequence). This CDR3 is 16 amino acids long. V shed 7 bases and J 7 bases; nucleotides not matched to a gene: 16. CDR3 region: CSVLRDRGRLRNEQFF. CDR3 nucleotide sequence: TGCAGTGTCCTCAGAGACAGGGGGCGGTTGAGGAATGAGCAGTTCTTC.

This clonotype was recorded at least ten times. The V call is TRBV25-1, the J call TRBJ2-7; D gene ambiguous. Trimming removed 9 bases at V and 3 bases at J, with 3 bases between. The CDR3 has 9 residues. CDR1 and CDR2 from the germline V gene are MGHDK and SYGVNS. CDR3 in amino acids: CASDYEQYF. The CDR3 DNA reads TGTGCCAGTGACTACGAGCAGTACTTC.

This clonotype was counted a few times. The V gene is TRBV6-5, the J gene TRBJ2-1; TRBD1 might be the D (5 bases). Germline V gene data show CDR1 as MNHEY and CDR2 as SVGAGI. The CDR3 totals 15 residues. V lost 2 bases and J lost 3, with 11 bases in between. CDR3 nucleotide sequence: TGTGCCAGCAGTTACACAGGTAGTTTCTACAATGAGCAGTTCTTC. This encodes CASSYTGSFYNEQFF.

The chain employs TRBV5-1 and TRBJ2-7, with D perhaps TRBD1 (5 bases). The CDR3 sequence is 14 residues long. Germline CDR1 and CDR2: SGHRS and YFSETQ. V lost 4 bases to trimming and J lost 0 bases, with 11 bases between them. DNA of the CDR3: TGCGCCAGCAGCGGGCCAGGGATCTCCTACGAGCAGTACTTC. It encodes CASSGPGISYEQYF.

Concerning this clonotype itself: Its ends do not fully match the called genes, so a read error is possible. The chain joins TRBV3-1 to TRBJ1-2, with D unresolved. The CDR3 spans 16 residues. Germline assignment: CDR1 LGHDT and CDR2 YNNKEL (reference sequence). CDR3 nucleotide sequence: TGTGCCAGCAGTCAAGGGATTCGCGCCACTGGTTATGGCTACACCTTC. It yields the protein CASSQGIRATGYGYTF.

V and J are TRBV4-1 and TRBJ1-2, with 7 nucleotides matching TRBD1. V lost 3 bases, J lost 1 base, and 8 bases stayed unmatched. The CDR3 covers 16 residues. Germline V gene data show CDR1 as MGHRA and CDR2 as YSYEKL. Here the CDR3 DNA reads TGCGCCAGCAGCCAGGACGAGGGGGCGCATAACTATGGCTACACCTTC. Translation gives CASSQDEGAHNYGYTF.